This T cell receptor (beta chain) came from a study of cytomegalovirus exposure and HLA in healthy donors. General study findings and limits: A later look showed TCR association rates differing by HLA locus, highest for DRB1 and lowest for HLA-C. A previous analysis found most TCR beta V segments productive roughly 90% or roughly 30% of the time.

The CDR3 consists of 14 residues. The germline gives CDR1 SGHRS, CDR2 YFSETQ. Trimming took 6 bases from V and 4 from J, leaving 14 bases between them. A note on this clone: The target antigen is unknown.

Vbeta (60) and Jbeta (13) primers were used in the PCR. Data came from immunoSEQ multiplex PCR; TCRdb stores just in-frame clones and leaves some out. The sample lists about 130,000 clones; 80% were seen once. This rearrangement joins TRBV5-1 to TRBJ1-5; D call uncertain. The material sequenced was PBMCs. The receptor's source is a man aged 35 to 55 in good health and CMV-seronegative. The CDR3 sequence is CASNEEAGNQPQHF. As DNA, the CDR3 is TGCGCCAGCAATGAGGAGGCCGGGAATCAGCCCCAGCATTTT.